Listed here is a single TCR beta chain. This specimen belongs to a study of blood T cell repertoires in COVID-19. Study background: The analysed material was cDNA or gDNA that came from T cells, B-cell-depleted T cells, or PBMCs.

The authors' processing: Reference gene primer amplification in the assay estimated nucleated cell counts. Assay: immunoSEQ multiplex PCR; the TCRdb copy retains only in-frame clones and omits some. The DNA gave D and trimming, while V, J and clone size come from that table. The repertoire holds roughly 160,000 clones, with approximately 84% as singletons. Enrolled during active infection, Seattle patients were then followed longitudinally. V was shortened by 5 bases and J by 6 bases, with 17 bases between the two germline ends. The CDR3 loop spans 15 amino acids. Germline CDR1 is MGHRA and CDR2 is YSYEKL.

The sample consisted of peripheral blood. The chain links TRBV4-1 to TRBJ1-5; D remains unclear. The origin of this receptor is an elderly woman with COVID-19, enrolled during active disease. The CDR3 loop is CASSEGRGWSQPQHF. The CDR3 bases are TGCGCCAGCAGCGAAGGACGGGGATGGAGTCAGCCCCAGCATTTT.